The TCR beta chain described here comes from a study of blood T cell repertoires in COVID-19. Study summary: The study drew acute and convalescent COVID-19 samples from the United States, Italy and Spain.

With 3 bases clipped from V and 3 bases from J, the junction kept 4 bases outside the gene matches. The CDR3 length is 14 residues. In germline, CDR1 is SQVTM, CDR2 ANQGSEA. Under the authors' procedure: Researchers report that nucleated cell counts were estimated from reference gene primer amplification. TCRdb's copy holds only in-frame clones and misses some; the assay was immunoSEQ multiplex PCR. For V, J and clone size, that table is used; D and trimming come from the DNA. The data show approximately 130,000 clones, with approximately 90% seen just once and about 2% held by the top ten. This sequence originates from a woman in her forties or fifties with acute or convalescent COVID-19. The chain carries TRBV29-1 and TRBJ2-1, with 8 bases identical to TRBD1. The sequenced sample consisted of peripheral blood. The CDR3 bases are TGCAGCGTTGATCAGGGGGCCGTCTACAATGAGCAGTTCTTC. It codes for CSVDQGAVYNEQFF.